The source of this TCR beta chain is a study of beta chain features in type 1 diabetes. Study as a whole: All samples combined gave roughly 100,000,000 sorted cells for examination.

Every bit of the isolated RNA underwent reverse transcription, so sequencing read expressed TCRB transcripts. Clones were sequenced by immunoSEQ multiplex PCR, and TCRdb holds only the in-frame ones, with some missing. The sample yields about 290,000 clones, approximately 8.1% seen once. General study results and limits: Researchers cautioned that cDNA sequencing could over-represent cells with high TCR expression. There were fewer insertions and more deletions at the VDJ junctions of type 1 diabetes patients.

This CDR3 comprises 15 residues. V was trimmed by 5 bases and J by 2 bases, leaving 13 bases between them. Germline V lookup: CDR1 MRHNA, CDR2 SNTAGT. This clone turned up a few times. Its specificity is unknown. One heparinised blood draw averaging around 110 mL was given by each donor. Material for sequencing was central memory CD4+ T cells from blood. The chain joins TRBV6-4 to TRBJ2-1, with D maybe TRBD2 (5 bases). The TCR was taken from a woman between 18 and 29 years old in good health. CDR3 region: CASSPGLSTYNEQFF. The CDR3 region has the DNA TGTGCCAGCAGTCCAGGACTGTCCACCTACAATGAGCAGTTCTTC.